The entry below describes one TCR beta chain. A read error may be the cause here, since a much bigger clone is one base away. Lacking the conserved final phenylalanine or tryptophan, this CDR3 likely reflects a read error. This sample was taken from a study of T cells in Graves' hyperthyroidism and ophthalmopathy. Germline V gene sequence: CDR1 SGHTA, CDR2 FQGNSA. Trimming pared 1 base from V and 7 bases from J, leaving 10 bases between. The CDR3 runs 13 residues. TCR beta CDR3 regions were amplified from RNA. In the first-round RT-PCR of the TCR CDR3, the HTBI primer set was used. TCRdb processed the multiplex PCR reads anew with MiXCR; each CDR3 protein has one entry. The sample carries around 400,000 distinct CDR3 sequences, over 10% recorded once.

The sample taken for sequencing was blood. The receptor was isolated from a woman under 30 with Graves' hyperthyroidism. The chain employs TRBV7-2 and TRBJ1-2; D call uncertain. In DNA form, the CDR3 reads TGTGCCAGCAGCTTAGTCGTCGCTGCTGGCTACACCCTC. Encoded protein: CASSLVVAAGYTL.